This TCR beta chain comes out of a study of sequential checkpoint blockade in melanoma. Some clones are missing from TCRdb's copy, which holds only in-frame ones; the method was immunoSEQ multiplex PCR. The table has 16,000 or so clones, around 92% seen once. Germline V lookup: CDR1 SGHTA, CDR2 FQGTGA. The CDR3 loop spans 16 amino acids. The junction had 5 bases not matched to a gene; V was cut back by 3 bases and J by 0 bases. Treatment described: randomized to nivolumab then ipilimumab (arm A) or the reverse (arm B). The input for sequencing was CD8+ T cells sorted from blood (inferred from file names), taken from a patient given nivolumab and ipilimumab in sequence. V and J are TRBV7-3 and TRBJ1-5; 7 bases match TRBD1. This receptor was taken from a human donor with melanoma. CDR3 in DNA: TGTGCCAGCAGCTTGGCCGGGACAGCTAGCAATCAGCCCCAGCATTTT. It yields the protein CASSLAGTASNQPQHF.